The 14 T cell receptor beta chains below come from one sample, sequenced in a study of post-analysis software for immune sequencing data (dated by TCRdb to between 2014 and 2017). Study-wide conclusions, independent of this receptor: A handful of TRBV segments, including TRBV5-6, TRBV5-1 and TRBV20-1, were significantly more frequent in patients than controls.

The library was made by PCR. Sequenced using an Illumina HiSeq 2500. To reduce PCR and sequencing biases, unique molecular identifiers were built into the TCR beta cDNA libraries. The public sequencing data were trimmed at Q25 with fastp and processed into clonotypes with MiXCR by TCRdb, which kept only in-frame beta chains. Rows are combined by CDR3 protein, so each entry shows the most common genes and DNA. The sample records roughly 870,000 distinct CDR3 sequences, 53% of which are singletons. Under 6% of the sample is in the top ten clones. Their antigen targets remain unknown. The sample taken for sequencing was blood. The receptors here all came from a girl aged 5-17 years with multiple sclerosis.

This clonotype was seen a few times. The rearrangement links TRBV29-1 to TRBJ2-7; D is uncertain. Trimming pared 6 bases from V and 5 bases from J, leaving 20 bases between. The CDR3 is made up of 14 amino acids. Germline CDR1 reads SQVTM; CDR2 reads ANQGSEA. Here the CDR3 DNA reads TGCAGCGTCGACGTGGACGCCTCCCTCCACGAGCAGTACTTC. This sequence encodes CSVDVDASLHEQYF.

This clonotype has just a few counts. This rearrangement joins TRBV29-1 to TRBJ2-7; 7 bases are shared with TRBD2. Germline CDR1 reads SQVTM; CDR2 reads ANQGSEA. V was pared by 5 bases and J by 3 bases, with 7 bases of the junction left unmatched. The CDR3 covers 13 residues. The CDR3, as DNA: TGCAGCGTTCTCGGGGGGAGTTACTACGAGCAGTACTTC. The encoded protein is CSVLGGSYYEQYF.

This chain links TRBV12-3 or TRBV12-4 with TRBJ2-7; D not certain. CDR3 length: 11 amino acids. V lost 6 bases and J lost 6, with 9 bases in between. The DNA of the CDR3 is TGTGCCAGCAGGTATTTGATCGAGCAGTACTTC. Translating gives CASRYLIEQYF.

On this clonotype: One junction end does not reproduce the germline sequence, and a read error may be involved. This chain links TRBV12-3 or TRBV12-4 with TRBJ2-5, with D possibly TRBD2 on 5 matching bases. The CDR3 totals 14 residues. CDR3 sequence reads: CTSRTWMREETQYF. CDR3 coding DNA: TGTACCAGCAGGACCTGGATGAGGGAAGAGACCCAGTACTTC.

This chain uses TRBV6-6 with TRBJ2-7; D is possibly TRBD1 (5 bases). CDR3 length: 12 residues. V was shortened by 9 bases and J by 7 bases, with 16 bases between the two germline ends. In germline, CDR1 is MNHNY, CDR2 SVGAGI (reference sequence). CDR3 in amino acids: CASQGVAPEQYF. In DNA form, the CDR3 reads TGTGCCAGTCAAGGGGTGGCTCCTGAGCAGTACTTC.

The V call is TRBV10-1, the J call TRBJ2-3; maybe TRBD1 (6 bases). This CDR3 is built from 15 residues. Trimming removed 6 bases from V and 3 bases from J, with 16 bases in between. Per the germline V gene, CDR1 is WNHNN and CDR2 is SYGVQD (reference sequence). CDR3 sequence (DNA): TGCGCCAGCAGGAAGGGGGATATGTGGACAGATACGCAGTATTTT. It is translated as CASRKGDMWTDTQYF.

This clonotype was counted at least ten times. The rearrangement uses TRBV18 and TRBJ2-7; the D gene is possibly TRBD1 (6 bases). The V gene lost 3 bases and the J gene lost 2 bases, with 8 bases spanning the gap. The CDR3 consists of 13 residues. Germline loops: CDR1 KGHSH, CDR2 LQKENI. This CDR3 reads CASSPDRTYEQYF. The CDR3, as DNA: TGTGCCAGCTCACCCGACAGGACCTACGAGCAGTACTTC.

CDR3 protein: CSAKSGSSGANVLTF. CDR3 nucleotides: TGCAGTGCCAAAAGCGGTAGCTCTGGGGCCAACGTCCTGACTTTC. The chain joins TRBV20-1 to TRBJ2-6; weak D call: TRBD2 (5 bases). This CDR3 has 15 residues. Trimming took 6 bases from V and 0 from J, leaving 12 bases between them. Germline lookup yields CDR1 DFQATT and CDR2 SNEGSKA (reference sequence).

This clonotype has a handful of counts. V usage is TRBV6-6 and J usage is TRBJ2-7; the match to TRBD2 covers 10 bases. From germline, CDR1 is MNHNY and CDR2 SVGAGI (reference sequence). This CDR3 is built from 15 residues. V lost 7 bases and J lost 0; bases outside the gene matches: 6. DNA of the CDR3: TGTGCCAGCAACCAGGGACTAGCGCTCTCCTACGAGCAGTACTTC. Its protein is CASNQGLALSYEQYF.

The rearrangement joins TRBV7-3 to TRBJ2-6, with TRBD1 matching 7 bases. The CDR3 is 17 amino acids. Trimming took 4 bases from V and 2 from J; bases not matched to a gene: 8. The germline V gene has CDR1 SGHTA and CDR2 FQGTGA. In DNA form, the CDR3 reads TGTGCCAGCAGCTACGAAGGGGGCGTGCCTGGGGCCAACGTCCTGACTTTC. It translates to CASSYEGGVPGANVLTF.

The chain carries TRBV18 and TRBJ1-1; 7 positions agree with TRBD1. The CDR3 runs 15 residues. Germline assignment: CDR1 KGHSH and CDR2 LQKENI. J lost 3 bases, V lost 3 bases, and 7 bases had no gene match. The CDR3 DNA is TGTGCCAGCTCACCGAAGACAGGGATTGACACTGAAGCTTTCTTT. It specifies CASSPKTGIDTEAFF.

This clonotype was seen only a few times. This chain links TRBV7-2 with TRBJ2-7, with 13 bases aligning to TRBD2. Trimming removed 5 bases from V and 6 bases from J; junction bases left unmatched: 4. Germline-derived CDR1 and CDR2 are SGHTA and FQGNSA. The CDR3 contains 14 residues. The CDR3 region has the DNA TGTGCCAGCAGCCTAACTAGCGGGAGGGCCGAGCAGTACTTC. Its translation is CASSLTSGRAEQYF. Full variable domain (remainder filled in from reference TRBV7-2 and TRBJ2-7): GAGVSQSPSNKVTEKGKDVELRCDPISGHTALYWYRQSLGQGLEFLIYFQGNSAPDKSGLPSDRFSAERTGGSVSTLTIQRTQQEDSAVYLCASSLTSGRAEQYFGPGTRLTVT.

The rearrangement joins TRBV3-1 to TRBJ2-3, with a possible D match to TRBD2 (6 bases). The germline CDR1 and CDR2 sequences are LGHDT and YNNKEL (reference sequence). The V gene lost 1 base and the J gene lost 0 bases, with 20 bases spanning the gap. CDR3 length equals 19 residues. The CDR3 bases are TGTGCCAGCAGCCAAGCCGGTTTAGGCGCGGGGCTGAGCACAGATACGCAGTATTTT. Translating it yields CASSQAGLGAGLSTDTQYF.

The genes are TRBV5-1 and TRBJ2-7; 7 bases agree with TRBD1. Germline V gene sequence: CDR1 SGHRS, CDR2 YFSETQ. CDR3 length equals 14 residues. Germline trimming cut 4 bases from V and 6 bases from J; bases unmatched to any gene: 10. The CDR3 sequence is CASSPRTGTGEQYF. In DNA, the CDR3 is TGCGCCAGCAGCCCTCGGACAGGCACCGGCGAGCAGTACTTC.